A single T cell receptor (beta chain) is shown here with its context. The antigen remains unidentified. This record belongs to a study of cytomegalovirus exposure and HLA in healthy donors. Though probably carrying unrecorded immune exposures, donors were nominally healthy at sampling. Study results and caveats: Roughly uniform depth of sequencing across donors was assumed in presence/absence analyses. In vitro assays verified that three CMV-associated chains recognized CMV antigens specifically.

PCR amplification relied on 60 Vbeta primers (plus 13 Jbeta primers). In the authors' methods: The count from a later analysis was 70 million to 85 million unique TCR beta chains, 9.5 million to 11 million of them shared. Repertoires were generated with immunoSEQ multiplex PCR, while TCRdb's copy carries only in-frame clones and drops some. D and trimming come from the DNA, and the V and J calls and clone size come from that table. The data show more than 110,000 clones, under 85% seen once. Germline V gives CDR1 LNHDA, CDR2 SQIVND (reference sequence). Trimming pared 2 bases from V and 4 bases from J, leaving 14 bases between. The CDR3 runs 16 residues.

The chain combines TRBV19 with TRBJ2-2; D not resolved. The sequenced sample was PBMCs. The sequence derives from a man between 18 and 35 years old in good health and CMV-seronegative. For the CDR3, the DNA is TGTGCCAGTAGTATAATACTGGAATGGAGCACCGGGGAGCTGTTTTTT. It translates to CASSIILEWSTGELFF. Filled out from reference TRBV19 and TRBJ2-2, the complete variable domain reads DGGITQSPKYLFRKEGQNVTLSCEQNLNHDAMYWYRQDPGQGLRLIYYSQIVNDFQKGDIAEGYSVSREKKESFPLTVTSAQKNPTAFYLCASSIILEWSTGELFFGEGSRLTVL.